What follows are 3 T cell receptor beta chains derived from one specimen sequenced in a study of shared clonotypes between healthy human individuals. Produced via immunoSEQ multiplex PCR; TCRdb's table is partial and in-frame only. The repertoire includes 190,000 or so clones, around 63% of them detected once, and less than 11% sits in the top ten. Material: memory CD4+ T cells sorted from blood. Sample subset: CD45RA-negative fraction. Every receptor here comes from a man aged 25 to 45 in good health.

The chain employs TRBV11-1 and TRBJ1-2; 7 nucleotides match TRBD1. Germline V gene data show CDR1 as SGHAT and CDR2 as FQDESV (reference sequence). The V segment lost 5 bases and the J segment 5 bases; nucleotides outside the gene matches: 11. The CDR3 has 15 residues. Written as DNA, the CDR3 is TGTGCCAGCAGCCAGACCCTCGGGACAGATTATGGCTACACCTTC. This sequence encodes CASSQTLGTDYGYTF.

The chain couples TRBV7-9 to TRBJ2-5; D may correspond to TRBD1 or TRBD2 (6 bases each). Germline lookup yields CDR1 SEHNR and CDR2 FQNEAQ (reference sequence). Trimming removed 1 base at V and 3 bases at J, with 15 bases between. The CDR3 contains 16 residues. As DNA, the CDR3 is TGTGCCAGCAGCTTAGAGGGGGGACTTCCAAAAGAGACCCAGTACTTC. Protein: CASSLEGGLPKETQYF.

This clone was observed a handful of times. The J gene is TRBJ2-1, the V gene TRBV5-6; 8 bases agree with TRBD2. The germline V gene has CDR1 SGHDT and CDR2 YYEEEE. After removal of 3 bases from V and 3 bases from J, the junction contained 11 bases not matched to a gene. This CDR3 region has 17 residues. CDR3 amino acids: CASSSGPAGVNYNEQFF. DNA for the CDR3: TGTGCCAGCAGCTCAGGGCCAGCGGGGGTAAACTACAATGAGCAGTTCTTC.